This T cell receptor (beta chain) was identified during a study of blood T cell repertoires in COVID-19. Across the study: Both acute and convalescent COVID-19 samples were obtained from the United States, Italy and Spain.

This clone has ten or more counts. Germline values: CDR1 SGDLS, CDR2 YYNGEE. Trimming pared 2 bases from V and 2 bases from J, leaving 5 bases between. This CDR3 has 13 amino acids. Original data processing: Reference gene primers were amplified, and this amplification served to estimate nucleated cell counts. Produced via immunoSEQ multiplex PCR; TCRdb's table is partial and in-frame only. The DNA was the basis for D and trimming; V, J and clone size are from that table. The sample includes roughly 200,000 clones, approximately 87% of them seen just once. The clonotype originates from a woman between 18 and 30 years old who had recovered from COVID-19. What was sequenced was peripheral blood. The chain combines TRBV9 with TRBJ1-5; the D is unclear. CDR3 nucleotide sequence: TGTGCCAGCAGCGTTAGCGGCAATCAGCCCCAGCATTTT. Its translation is CASSVSGNQPQHF. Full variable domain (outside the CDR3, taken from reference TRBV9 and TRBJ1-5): DSGVTQTPKHLITATGQRVTLRCSPRSGDLSVYWYQQSLDQGLQFLIQYYNGEERAKGNILERFSAQQFPDLHSELNLSSLELGDSALYFCASSVSGNQPQHFGDGTRLSIL.